This passage covers 7 T cell receptor beta chains from one sample sequenced in a study of cytomegalovirus exposure and HLA in healthy donors. Amplification used 60 Vbeta primers and 13 Jbeta primers. Repertoires were generated with immunoSEQ multiplex PCR, while TCRdb's copy carries only in-frame clones and drops some. The data hold approximately 200,000 clones, with 70% to 80% observed a single time. The sequencing input was PBMCs. The source is a girl aged 5-17 years in good health and CMV-seropositive.

The chain has TRBV9 and TRBJ2-5; TRBD1 matches 9 bases. CDR1 is SGDLS, CDR2 YYNGEE, per germline. The CDR3 contains 15 residues. The junction had 6 bases not matched to a gene; V was cut back by 6 bases and J by 0 bases. The CDR3 region is CASNRQGDYQETQYF. CDR3 in DNA: TGTGCCAGCAACCGACAGGGGGATTACCAAGAGACCCAGTACTTC. The variable domain in full, with the rest retrieved from reference TRBV9 and TRBJ2-5, is DSGVTQTPKHLITATGQRVTLRCSPRSGDLSVYWYQQSLDQGLQFLIQYYNGEERAKGNILERFSAQQFPDLHSELNLSSLELGDSALYFCASNRQGDYQETQYFGPGTRLLVL.

This clone was seen once. The V and J genes are TRBV5-4 and TRBJ1-1; D remains ambiguous. This CDR3 is built from 13 residues. The V gene lost 7 bases and the J gene lost 1 base, with 11 bases spanning the gap. The germline gives CDR1 SGHNT, CDR2 YYREEE (reference sequence). The CDR3 DNA reads as TGTGCCAGCTCGGGAGACGGGAACACTGAAGCTTTCTTT. This translates into CASSGDGNTEAFF.

This clone has more than one count but fewer than ten. V and J are TRBV11-2 and TRBJ2-3, with a possible D match to TRBD2 (6 bases). The CDR3 contains 15 residues. Germline V gives CDR1 SGHAT, CDR2 FQNNGV. Trimming shortened V by 1 base and J by 5 bases, and 13 bases separated the two germline ends. In DNA form, the CDR3 reads TGTGCCAGCAGCTTAGTCGGAGGGGCAAGAGATACGCAGTATTTT. Translated, it gives CASSLVGGARDTQYF.

This sequence joins TRBV10-3 and TRBJ1-1, with D possibly being TRBD1 (5 bases). Looked up from germline, CDR1 is ENHRY and CDR2 is SYGVKD. The CDR3 loop spans 14 amino acids. The V end lost 10 bases, the J end lost 0 bases, and 15 bases lay between the germline ends. The CDR3 region is CATGEPALNTEAFF. The CDR3, as DNA: TGTGCCACGGGGGAGCCAGCCCTGAACACTGAAGCTTTCTTT.

This clone has a single count. The chain joins TRBV7-2 to TRBJ1-5; perhaps TRBD1 as D (6 bases). This CDR3 contains 17 residues. Trimming left V 6 bases short and J 1 base short, with 19 bases between. Germline assignment: CDR1 SGHTA and CDR2 FQGNSA. This CDR3 is CASRFTTGRESNQPQHF. For the CDR3, the DNA is TGTGCCAGCAGGTTTACTACAGGGAGAGAAAGCAATCAGCCCCAGCATTTT.

This chain uses TRBV30 with TRBJ1-4; TRBD1 might be the D (6 bases). The germline CDR1 and CDR2 sequences are GTSNPN and SVGIG (reference sequence). The CDR3 has 14 amino acids. Trimming took 2 bases from V and 5 from J, leaving 12 bases between them. The DNA for the CDR3 is TGTGCCTGGAGTATAGGGGGGGGCAATGAAAAACTGTTTTTT. This sequence encodes CAWSIGGGNEKLFF.

This clone appeared once. V usage is TRBV6-5 and J usage is TRBJ2-3; possible D gene TRBD2, 6 bases. V was shortened by 7 bases and J by 3 bases, with 17 bases between the two germline ends. Per germline, CDR1 MNHEY and CDR2 SVGAGI. CDR3 length equals 15 residues. CDR3 in amino acids: CASTSGLFGTDTQYF. The CDR3 DNA follows: TGTGCCAGCACCTCGGGACTTTTTGGGACAGATACGCAGTATTTT.